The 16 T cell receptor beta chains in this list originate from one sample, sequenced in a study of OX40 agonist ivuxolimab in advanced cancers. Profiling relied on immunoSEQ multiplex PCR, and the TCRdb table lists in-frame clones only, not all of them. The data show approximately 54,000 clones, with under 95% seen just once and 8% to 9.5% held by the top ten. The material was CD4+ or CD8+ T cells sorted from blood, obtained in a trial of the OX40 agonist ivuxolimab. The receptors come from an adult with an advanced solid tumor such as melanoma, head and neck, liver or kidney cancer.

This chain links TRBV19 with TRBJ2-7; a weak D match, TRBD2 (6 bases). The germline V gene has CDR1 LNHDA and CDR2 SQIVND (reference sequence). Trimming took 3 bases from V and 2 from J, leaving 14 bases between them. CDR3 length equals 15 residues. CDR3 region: CASSIESSATYEQYF. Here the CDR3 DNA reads TGTGCCAGTAGTATTGAGTCTAGCGCGACCTACGAGCAGTACTTC.

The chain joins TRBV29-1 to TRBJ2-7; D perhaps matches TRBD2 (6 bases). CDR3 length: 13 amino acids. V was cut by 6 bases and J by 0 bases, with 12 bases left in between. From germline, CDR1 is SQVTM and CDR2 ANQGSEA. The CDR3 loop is CSVARDSSYEQYF. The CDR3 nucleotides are TGCAGCGTGGCTCGGGACTCCTCCTACGAGCAGTACTTC.

For the CDR3, the DNA is TGCGCCAGCAGGTTAAATTGGGGGCGCGCTGAAGCTTTCTTT. This translates into CASRLNWGRAEAFF. The genes are TRBV4-1 and TRBJ1-1, with D possibly TRBD1 on 6 matching bases. The V gene lost 6 bases and the J gene lost 6 bases, with 17 bases spanning the gap. CDR1 is MGHRA and CDR2 is YSYEKL in the germline V gene. The CDR3 loop spans 14 amino acids.

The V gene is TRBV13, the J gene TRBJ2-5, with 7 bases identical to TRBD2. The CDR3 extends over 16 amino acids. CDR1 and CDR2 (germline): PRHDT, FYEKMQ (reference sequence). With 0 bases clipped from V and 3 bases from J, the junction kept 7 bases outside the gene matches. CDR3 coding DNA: TGTGCCAGCAGCTTAGGCAGAGGGACTACAGAAGAGACCCAGTACTTC. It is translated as CASSLGRGTTEETQYF.

For the CDR3, the DNA is TGCGCCAGCAGCCAAGGACAGTTTAGCAATCAGCCCCAGCATTTT. This codes for CASSQGQFSNQPQHF. The genes are TRBV4-1 and TRBJ1-5, with D maybe TRBD1 (5 bases). The CDR3 is 15 amino acids. The germline V gene has CDR1 MGHRA and CDR2 YSYEKL. V lost 1 base, J lost 0 bases, and 7 bases lay in between.

CDR3 in DNA: TGCAGTGCTGCTACTGGAAACACCATATATTTT. It encodes CSAATGNTIYF. This chain links TRBV20-1 with TRBJ1-3, with D unresolved. This CDR3 contains 11 residues. The ends were cut back, 5 bases at V and 2 bases at J, with 4 bases in the middle. Germline CDR1 and CDR2: DFQATT and SNEGSKA (reference sequence).

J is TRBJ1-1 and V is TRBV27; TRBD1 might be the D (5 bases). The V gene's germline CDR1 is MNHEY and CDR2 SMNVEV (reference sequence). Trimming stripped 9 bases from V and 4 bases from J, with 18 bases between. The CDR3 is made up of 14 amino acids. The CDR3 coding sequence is TGTGCCAGTTTCACTCGGGGGGGAAGCACTGAAGCTTTCTTT. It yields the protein CASFTRGGSTEAFF.

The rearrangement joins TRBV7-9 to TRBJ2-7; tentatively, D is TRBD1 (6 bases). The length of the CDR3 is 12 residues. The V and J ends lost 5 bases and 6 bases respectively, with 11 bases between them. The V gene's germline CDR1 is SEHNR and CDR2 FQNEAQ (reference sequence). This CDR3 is CASSKQGSEQYF. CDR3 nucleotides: TGTGCCAGCAGCAAACAGGGATCCGAGCAGTACTTC.

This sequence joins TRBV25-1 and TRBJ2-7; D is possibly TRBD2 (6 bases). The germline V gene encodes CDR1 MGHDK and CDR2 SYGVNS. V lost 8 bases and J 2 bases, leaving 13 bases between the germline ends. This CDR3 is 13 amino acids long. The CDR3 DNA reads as TGTGCCAGCCGAGGAGGGAGCCCCTACGAGCAGTACTTC. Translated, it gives CASRGGSPYEQYF.

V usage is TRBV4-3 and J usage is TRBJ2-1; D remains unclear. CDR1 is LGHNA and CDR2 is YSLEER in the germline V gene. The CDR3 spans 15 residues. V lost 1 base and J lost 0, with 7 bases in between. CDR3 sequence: CASSQASSSYNEQFF. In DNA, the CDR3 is TGCGCCAGCAGCCAAGCTAGTAGCTCCTACAATGAGCAGTTCTTC.

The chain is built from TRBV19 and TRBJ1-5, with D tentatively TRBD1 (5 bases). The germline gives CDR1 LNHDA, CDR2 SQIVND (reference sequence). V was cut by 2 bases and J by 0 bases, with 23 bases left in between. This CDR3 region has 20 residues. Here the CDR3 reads CASSIIPPRFGAYSNQPQHF. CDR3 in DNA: TGTGCCAGTAGTATAATCCCCCCCCGGTTTGGGGCCTATAGCAATCAGCCCCAGCATTTT. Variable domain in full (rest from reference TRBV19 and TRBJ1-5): DGGITQSPKYLFRKEGQNVTLSCEQNLNHDAMYWYRQDPGQGLRLIYYSQIVNDFQKGDIAEGYSVSREKKESFPLTVTSAQKNPTAFYLCASSIIPPRFGAYSNQPQHFGDGTRLSIL.

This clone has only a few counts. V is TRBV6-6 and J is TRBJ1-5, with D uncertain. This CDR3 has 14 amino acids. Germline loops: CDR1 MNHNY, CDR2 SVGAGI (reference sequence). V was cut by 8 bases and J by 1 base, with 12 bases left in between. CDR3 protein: CASRQVSSNQPQHF. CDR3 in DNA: TGTGCCAGCCGGCAAGTATCCAGCAATCAGCCCCAGCATTTT.

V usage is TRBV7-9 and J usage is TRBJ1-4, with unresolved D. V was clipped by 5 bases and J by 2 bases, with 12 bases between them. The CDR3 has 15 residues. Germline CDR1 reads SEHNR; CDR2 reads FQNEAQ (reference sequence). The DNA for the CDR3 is TGTGCCAGCAGCCCCTACGCCGGTACTAATGAAAAACTGTTTTTT. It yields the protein CASSPYAGTNEKLFF. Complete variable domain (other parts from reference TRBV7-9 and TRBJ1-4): DTGVSQNPRHKITKRGQNVTFRCDPISEHNRLYWYRQTLGQGPEFLTYFQNEAQLEKSRLLSDRFSAERPKGSFSTLEIQRTEQGDSAMYLCASSPYAGTNEKLFFGSGTQLSVL.

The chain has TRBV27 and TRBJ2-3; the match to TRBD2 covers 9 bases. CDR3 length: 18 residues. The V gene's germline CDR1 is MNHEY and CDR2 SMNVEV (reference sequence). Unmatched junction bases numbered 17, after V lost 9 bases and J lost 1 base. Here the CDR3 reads CARGGTAKAGGRTDTQYF. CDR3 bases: TGTGCCAGGGGCGGGACAGCAAAAGCGGGAGGACGCACAGATACGCAGTATTTT.

CDR3 sequence reads: CSVETSGNIQYF. The CDR3 DNA reads as TGCAGCGTTGAAACCAGTGGTAACATTCAGTACTTC. The gene calls are TRBV29-1 and TRBJ2-4; D is undetermined. This CDR3 contains 12 residues. Per the germline V gene, CDR1 is SQVTM and CDR2 is ANQGSEA. Trimming stripped 2 bases from V and 7 bases from J, with 9 bases between. Variable domain in full (rest from reference TRBV29-1 and TRBJ2-4): SAVISQKPSRDICQRGTSLTIQCQVDSQVTMMFWYRQQPGQSLTLIATANQGSEATYESGFVIDKFPISRPNLTFSTLTVSNMSPEDSSIYLCSVETSGNIQYFGAGTRLSVL.

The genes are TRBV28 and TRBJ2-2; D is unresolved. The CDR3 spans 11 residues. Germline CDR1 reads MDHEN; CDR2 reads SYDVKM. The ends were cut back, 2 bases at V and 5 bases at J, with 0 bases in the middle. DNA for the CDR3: TGTGCCAGCAGTTTAACCGGGGAGCTGTTTTTT. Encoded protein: CASSLTGELFF.